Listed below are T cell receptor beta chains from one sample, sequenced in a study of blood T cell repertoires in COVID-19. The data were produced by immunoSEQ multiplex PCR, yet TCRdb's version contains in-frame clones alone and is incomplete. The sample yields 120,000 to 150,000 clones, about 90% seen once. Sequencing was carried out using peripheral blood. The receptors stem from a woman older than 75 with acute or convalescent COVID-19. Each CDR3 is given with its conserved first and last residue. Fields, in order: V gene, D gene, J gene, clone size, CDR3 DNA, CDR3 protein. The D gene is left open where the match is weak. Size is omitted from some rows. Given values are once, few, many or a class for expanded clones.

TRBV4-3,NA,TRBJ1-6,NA,TGCGCCAGCAGCCAAGGACAGTCTAGCTCCTATAATTCACCCCTCCACTTT,CASSQGQSSSYNSPLHF
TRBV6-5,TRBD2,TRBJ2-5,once,TGTGCCAGCAGTTCGGGGGGGTACCAAGAGACCCAGTACTTC,CASSSGGYQETQYF
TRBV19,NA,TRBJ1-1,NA,TGTGCCAGTAGCACAAATCAAGTCACTGAAGCTTTCTTT,CASSTNQVTEAFF
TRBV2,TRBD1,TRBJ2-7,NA,TGTGCTTCTGGGAGTCCGGGACAGGGGAATTTTCAGTACTTC,CASGSPGQGNFQYF
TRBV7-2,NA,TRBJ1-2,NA,TGTGCCAGCAGCTTAGCGCAACTCTATGGCTACACCTTC,CASSLAQLYGYTF
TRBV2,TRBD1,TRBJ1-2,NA,TGTGCCAGCAGTGGACAGGGGATATACTATGGCTACACCTTC,CASSGQGIYYGYTF
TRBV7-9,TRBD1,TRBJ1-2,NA,TGTGCCAGCAGCGGGACAGCACGCTATGGCTACACCTTC,CASSGTARYGYTF
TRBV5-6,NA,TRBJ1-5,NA,TGTGCCAGCAGCTTTCTAGGGGGTAATCAGCCCCAGCATTTT,CASSFLGGNQPQHF
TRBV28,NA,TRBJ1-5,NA,TGTGCCAGCAGTGTCAGGGTACGGCAGCCCCAGCATTTT,CASSVRVRQPQHF
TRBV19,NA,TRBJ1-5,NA,TGTGCCAGTAGTATAGGCGGGGGCAGTCAGCCCCAGCATTTT,CASSIGGGSQPQHF
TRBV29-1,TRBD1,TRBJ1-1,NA,TGCAGCGCCTGGGACAGCCGAGGGCCTTTCTTT,CSAWDSRGPFF
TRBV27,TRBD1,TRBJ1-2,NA,TGTGCCAGCAGTAGAGGACAGGGAGTCTATGGCTACACCTTC,CASSRGQGVYGYTF
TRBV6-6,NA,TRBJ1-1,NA,TGTGCCAGCAGTTATGAGACATTGAACACTGAAGCTTTCTTT,CASSYETLNTEAFF
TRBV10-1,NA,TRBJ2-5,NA,TGCGCCAGCAGTGCCAGTGTCCAAGAGACCCAGTACTTC,CASSASVQETQYF
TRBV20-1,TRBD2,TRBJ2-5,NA,TGCAGTGCTAGTCTAGCGGGGTTAGAGACCCAGTACTTC,CSASLAGLETQYF
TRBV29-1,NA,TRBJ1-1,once,TGCAGCGTTGGCCGGAGATTGAACACTGAAGCTTTCTTT,CSVGRRLNTEAFF
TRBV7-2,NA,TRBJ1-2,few,TGTGCCAGCAGCGGCGGTCCGCTGAGATCTAACTATGGCTACACCTTC,CASSGGPLRSNYGYTF
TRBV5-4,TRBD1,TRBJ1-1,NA,TGTGCCAGCAGCCCCCGGGACAGGGGGCTCACTGAAGCTTTCTTT,CASSPRDRGLTEAFF
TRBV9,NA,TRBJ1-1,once,TGTGCCAGCAGCCACCCGGGGGGTAAATGGACTGAAGCTTTCTTT,CASSHPGGKWTEAFF
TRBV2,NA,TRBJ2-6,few,TGTGCCAGCAGTTTTGACAGGCCCTCTGGGGCCAACGTCCTGACTTTC,CASSFDRPSGANVLTF
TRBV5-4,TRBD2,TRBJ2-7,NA,TGTGCCAGCAGCTTGAAGGCTAGCGGGGGCCTTTCCTACGAGCAGTACTTC,CASSLKASGGLSYEQYF
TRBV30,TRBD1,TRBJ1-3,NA,TGTGCCTGGAGCAAGACAGGGGTGCCTGGAAACACCATATATTTT,CAWSKTGVPGNTIYF
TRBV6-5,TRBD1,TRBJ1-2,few,TGTGCCAGCAGTCCGGGACAGGGGCGCGGCTACACCTTC,CASSPGQGRGYTF
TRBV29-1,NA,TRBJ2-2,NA,TGCAGCGTTGACAGGGGCACCGGGGAGCTGTTTTTT,CSVDRGTGELFF
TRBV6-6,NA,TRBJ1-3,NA,TGTGCCAGCAGGGCCGGACAGTTCGTAGGAAACACCATATATTTT,CASRAGQFVGNTIYF
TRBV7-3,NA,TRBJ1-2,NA,TGTGCCAGCAGCTTAACCACGGTACTCTATGGCTACACCTTC,CASSLTTVLYGYTF
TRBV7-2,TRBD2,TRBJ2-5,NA,TGTGCCAGCAGCGGCCGGACTAGCCCCGAGTCCCAGTACTTC,CASSGRTSPESQYF
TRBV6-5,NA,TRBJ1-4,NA,TGTGCCAGCAGTTATGGGGGGAGTAATGAAAAACTGTTTTTT,CASSYGGSNEKLFF
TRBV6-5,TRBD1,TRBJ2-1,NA,TGTGCCAGCAGGAAGGGGGCCGCCTACAATGAGCAGTTCTTC,CASRKGAAYNEQFF
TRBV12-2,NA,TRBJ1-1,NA,TGTGCAAGTCCCGCGGGATTGTGTGGGGGACAGAGGAACGTCACTGAAGCTTTCTTT,CASPAGLCGGQRNVTEAFF
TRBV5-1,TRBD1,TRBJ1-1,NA,TGCGCCAGCAGCTCTGGACAGGTATTGAACACTGAAGCTTTCTTT,CASSSGQVLNTEAFF
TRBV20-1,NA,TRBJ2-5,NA,TGCAGTGCTCGTGACGACCAAGAGACCCAGTACTTC,CSARDDQETQYF
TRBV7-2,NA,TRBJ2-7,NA,TGTGCCAGCAACATCCGGGCCACAGGGTTCTTCGAGCAGTACTTC,CASNIRATGFFEQYF
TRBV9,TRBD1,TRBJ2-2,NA,TGTGCCAGCAGCGTATTAGGGACAGCGAACACCGGGGAGCTGTTTTTT,CASSVLGTANTGELFF
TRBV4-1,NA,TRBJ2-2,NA,TGCGCCAGCAGCCAAGCCCTGAACACCGGGGAGCTGTTTTTT,CASSQALNTGELFF
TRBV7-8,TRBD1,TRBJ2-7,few,TGTGCCAGCAGCTTTGGGACAGGGGGTTACGAGCAGTACTTC,CASSFGTGGYEQYF
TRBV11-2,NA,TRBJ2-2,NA,TGTGCCAGCAGCTTAGTTCTCGCCGGGGAGCTGTTTTTT,CASSLVLAGELFF
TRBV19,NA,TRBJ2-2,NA,TGTGCCAGTAGTATAGTGTCAGGGGTTGCCGGGGAGCTGTTTTTT,CASSIVSGVAGELFF